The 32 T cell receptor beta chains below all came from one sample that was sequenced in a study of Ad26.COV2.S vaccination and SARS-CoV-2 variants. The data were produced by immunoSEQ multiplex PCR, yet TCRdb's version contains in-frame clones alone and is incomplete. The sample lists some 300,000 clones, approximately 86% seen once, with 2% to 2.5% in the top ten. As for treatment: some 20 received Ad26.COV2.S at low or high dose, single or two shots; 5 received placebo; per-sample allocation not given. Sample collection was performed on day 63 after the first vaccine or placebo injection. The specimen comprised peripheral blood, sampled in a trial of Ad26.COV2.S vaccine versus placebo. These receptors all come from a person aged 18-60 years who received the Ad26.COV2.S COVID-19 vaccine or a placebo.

Written as DNA, the CDR3 is TGCGCCAGCAGCGCCGGGACAGGGCAGCACACCGGGGAGCTGTTTTTT. Encoded protein: CASSAGTGQHTGELFF. The chain recombines TRBV5-1 with TRBJ2-2, with 9 bases matching TRBD1. The CDR3 extends over 16 amino acids. Germline V lookup: CDR1 SGHRS, CDR2 YFSETQ. With 4 bases clipped from V and 3 bases from J, the junction kept 7 bases outside the gene matches.

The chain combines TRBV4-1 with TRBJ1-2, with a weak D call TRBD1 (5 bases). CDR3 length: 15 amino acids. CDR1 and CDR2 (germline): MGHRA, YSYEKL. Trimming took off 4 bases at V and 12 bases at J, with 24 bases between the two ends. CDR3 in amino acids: CASSLLPRDPRSHTF. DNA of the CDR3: TGCGCCAGCAGCCTCCTGCCTCGGGACCCCCGGTCCCACACCTTC.

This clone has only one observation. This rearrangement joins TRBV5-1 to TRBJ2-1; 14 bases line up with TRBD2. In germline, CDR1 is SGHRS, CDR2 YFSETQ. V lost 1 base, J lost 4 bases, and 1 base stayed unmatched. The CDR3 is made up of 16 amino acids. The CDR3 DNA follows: TGCGCCAGCAGCTTGCGACTAGCGGGGGGGTACAATGAGCAGTTCTTC. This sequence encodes CASSLRLAGGYNEQFF.

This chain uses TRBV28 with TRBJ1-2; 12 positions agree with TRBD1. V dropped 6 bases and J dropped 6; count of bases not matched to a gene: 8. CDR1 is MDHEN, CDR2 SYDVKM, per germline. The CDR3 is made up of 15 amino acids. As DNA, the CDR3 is TGTGCCAGCAGCCATGGGACAGGGGGCAAGAATGGCTACACCTTC. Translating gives CASSHGTGGKNGYTF.

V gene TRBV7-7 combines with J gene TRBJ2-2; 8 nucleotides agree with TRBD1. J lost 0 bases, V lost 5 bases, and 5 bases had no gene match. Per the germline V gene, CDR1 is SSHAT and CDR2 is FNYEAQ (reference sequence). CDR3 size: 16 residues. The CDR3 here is CASSRRQGPNTGELFF. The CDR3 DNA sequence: TGTGCCAGCAGCCGGAGACAGGGGCCGAACACCGGGGAGCTGTTTTTT. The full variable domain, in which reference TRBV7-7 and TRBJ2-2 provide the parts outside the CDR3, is GAGVSQSPRYKVTKRGQDVTLRCDPISSHATLYWYQQALGQGPEFLTYFNYEAQPDKSGLPSDRFSAERPEGSISTLTIQRTEQRDSAMYRCASSRRQGPNTGELFFGEGSRLTVL.

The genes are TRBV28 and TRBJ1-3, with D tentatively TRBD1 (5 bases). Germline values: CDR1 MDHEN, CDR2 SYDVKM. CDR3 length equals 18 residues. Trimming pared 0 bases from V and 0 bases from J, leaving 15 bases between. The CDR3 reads CASSLWWGTDSSGNTIYF. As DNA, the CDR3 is TGTGCCAGCAGTTTATGGTGGGGGACTGATAGCTCTGGAAACACCATATATTTT. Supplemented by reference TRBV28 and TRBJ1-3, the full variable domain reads DVKVTQSSRYLVKRTGEKVFLECVQDMDHENMFWYRQDPGLGLRLIYFSYDVKMKEKGDIPEGYSVSREKKERFSLILESASTNQTSMYLCASSLWWGTDSSGNTIYFGEGSWLTVV.

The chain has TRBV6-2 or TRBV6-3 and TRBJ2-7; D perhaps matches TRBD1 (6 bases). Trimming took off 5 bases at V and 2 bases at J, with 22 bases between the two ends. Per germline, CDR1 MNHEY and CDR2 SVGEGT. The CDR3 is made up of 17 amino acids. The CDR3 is CASSTTSATWGPYEQYF. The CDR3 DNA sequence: TGTGCCAGCAGTACCACGTCGGCTACGTGGGGGCCCTACGAGCAGTACTTC.

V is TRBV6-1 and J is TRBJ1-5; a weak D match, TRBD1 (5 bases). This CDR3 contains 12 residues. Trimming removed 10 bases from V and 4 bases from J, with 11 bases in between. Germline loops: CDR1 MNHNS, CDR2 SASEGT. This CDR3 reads CATSEGNQPQHF. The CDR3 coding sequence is TGTGCCACCTCGGAGGGGAATCAGCCCCAGCATTTT.

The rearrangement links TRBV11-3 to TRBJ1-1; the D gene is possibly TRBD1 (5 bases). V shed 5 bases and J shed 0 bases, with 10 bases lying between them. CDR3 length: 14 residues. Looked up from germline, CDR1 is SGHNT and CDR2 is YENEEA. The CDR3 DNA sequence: TGTGCCAGCAGCAGGGGACGGATGAACACTGAAGCTTTCTTT. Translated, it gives CASSRGRMNTEAFF. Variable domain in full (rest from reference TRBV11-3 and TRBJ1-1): EAGVVQSPRYKIIEKKQPVAFWCNPISGHNTLYWYLQNLGQGPELLIRYENEEAVDDSQLPKDRFSAERLKGVDSTLKIQPAELGDSAVYLCASSRGRMNTEAFFGQGTRLTVV.

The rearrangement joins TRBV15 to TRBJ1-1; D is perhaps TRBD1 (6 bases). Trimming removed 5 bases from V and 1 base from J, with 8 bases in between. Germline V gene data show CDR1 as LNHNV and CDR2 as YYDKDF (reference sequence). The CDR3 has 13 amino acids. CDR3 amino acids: CATSGGGNTEAFF. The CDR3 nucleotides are TGTGCCACCAGCGGGGGCGGGAACACTGAAGCTTTCTTT.

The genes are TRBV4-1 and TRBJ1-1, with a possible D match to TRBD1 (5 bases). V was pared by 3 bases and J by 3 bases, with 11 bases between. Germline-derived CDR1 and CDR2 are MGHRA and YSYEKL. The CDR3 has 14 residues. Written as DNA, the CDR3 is TGCGCCAGCAGCCACGCAGGGAGGGACACTGAAGCTTTCTTT. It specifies CASSHAGRDTEAFF.

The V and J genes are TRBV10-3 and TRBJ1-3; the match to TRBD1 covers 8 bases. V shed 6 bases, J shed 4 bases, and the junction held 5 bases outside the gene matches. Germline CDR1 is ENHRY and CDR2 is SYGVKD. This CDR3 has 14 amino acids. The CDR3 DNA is TGTGCCATCAGAAGACAGGGGAGGGGAAACACCATATATTTT. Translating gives CAIRRQGRGNTIYF.

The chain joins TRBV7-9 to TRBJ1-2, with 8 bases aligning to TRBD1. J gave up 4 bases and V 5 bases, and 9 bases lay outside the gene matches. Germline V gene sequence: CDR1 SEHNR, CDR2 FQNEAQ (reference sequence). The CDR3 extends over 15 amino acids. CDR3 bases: TGTGCCAGCAGCCGTAGTGGGGACAGGAGCTATGGCTACACCTTC. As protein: CASSRSGDRSYGYTF.

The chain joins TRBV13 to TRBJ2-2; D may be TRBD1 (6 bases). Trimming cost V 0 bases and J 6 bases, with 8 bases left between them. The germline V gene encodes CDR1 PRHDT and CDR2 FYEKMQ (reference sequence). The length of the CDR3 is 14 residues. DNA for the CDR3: TGTGCCAGCAGCTTAGGCAGGGGCCCCGGGGAGCTGTTTTTT. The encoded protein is CASSLGRGPGELFF.

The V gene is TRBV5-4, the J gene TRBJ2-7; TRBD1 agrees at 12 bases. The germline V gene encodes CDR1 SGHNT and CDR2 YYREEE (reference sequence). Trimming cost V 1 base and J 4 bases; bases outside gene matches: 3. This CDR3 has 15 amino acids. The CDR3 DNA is TGTGCCAGCAGCTTGAGGGACAGGGGGCTATACGAGCAGTACTTC. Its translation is CASSLRDRGLYEQYF.

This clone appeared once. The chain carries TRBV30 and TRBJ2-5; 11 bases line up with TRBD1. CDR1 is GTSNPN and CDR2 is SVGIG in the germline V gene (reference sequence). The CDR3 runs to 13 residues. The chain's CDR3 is CAVRRDRGETQYF. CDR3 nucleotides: TGTGCTGTTCGGCGGGACAGGGGGGAGACCCAGTACTTC. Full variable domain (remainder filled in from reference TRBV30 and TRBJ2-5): SQTIHQWPATLVQPVGSPLSLECTVEGTSNPNLYWYRQAAGRGLQLLFYSVGIGQISSEVPQNLSASRPQDRQFILSSKKLLLSDSGFYLCAVRRDRGETQYFGPGTRLLVL.

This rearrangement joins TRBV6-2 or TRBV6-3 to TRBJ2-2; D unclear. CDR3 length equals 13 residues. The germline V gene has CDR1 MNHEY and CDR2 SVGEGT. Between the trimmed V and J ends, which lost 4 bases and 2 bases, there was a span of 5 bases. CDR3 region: CASSSLNTGELFF. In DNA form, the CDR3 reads TGTGCCAGCAGTTCCCTAAACACCGGGGAGCTGTTTTTT.

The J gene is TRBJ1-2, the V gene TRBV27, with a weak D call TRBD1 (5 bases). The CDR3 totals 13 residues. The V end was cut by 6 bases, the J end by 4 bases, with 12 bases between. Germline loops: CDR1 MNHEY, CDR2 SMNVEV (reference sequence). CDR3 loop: CASRTSGSYGYTF. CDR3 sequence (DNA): TGTGCCAGCAGAACCTCAGGGAGCTATGGCTACACCTTC.

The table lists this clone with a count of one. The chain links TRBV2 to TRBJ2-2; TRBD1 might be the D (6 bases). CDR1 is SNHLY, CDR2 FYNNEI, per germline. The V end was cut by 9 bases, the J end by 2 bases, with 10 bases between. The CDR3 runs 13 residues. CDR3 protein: CASYRDNTGELFF. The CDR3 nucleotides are TGTGCCAGTTACAGGGATAACACCGGGGAGCTGTTTTTT.

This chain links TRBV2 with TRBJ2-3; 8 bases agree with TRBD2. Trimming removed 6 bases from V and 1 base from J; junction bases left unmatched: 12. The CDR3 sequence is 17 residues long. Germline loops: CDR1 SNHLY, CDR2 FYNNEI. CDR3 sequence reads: CASSRSLRGDGTDTQYF. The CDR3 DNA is TGTGCCAGCAGCCGATCATTGCGGGGGGACGGCACAGATACGCAGTATTTT.

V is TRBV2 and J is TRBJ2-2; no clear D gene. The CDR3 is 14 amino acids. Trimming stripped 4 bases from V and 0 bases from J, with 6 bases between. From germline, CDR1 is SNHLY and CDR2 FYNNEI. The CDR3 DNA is TGTGCCAGCAGTGCGATATCGAACACCGGGGAGCTGTTTTTT. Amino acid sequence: CASSAISNTGELFF.

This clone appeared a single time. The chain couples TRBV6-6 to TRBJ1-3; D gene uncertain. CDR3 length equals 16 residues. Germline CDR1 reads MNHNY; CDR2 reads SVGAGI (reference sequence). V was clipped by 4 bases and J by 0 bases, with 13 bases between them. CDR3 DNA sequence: TGTGCCAGCAGTTGGCAGACGGCGAGCTCTGGAAACACCATATATTTT. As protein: CASSWQTASSGNTIYF.

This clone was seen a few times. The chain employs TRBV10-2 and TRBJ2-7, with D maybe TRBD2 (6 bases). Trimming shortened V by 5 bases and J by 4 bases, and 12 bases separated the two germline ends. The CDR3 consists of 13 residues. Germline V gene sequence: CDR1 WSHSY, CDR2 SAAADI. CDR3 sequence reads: CASSWAEGYEQYF. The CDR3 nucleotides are TGCGCCAGCAGTTGGGCGGAGGGGTACGAGCAGTACTTC.

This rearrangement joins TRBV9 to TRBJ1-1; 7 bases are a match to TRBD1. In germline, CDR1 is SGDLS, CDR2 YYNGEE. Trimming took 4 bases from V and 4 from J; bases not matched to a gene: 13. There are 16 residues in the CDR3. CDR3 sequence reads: CASSSRTGAVRTEAFF. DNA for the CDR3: TGTGCCAGCAGCTCCCGGACAGGAGCGGTACGCACTGAAGCTTTCTTT.

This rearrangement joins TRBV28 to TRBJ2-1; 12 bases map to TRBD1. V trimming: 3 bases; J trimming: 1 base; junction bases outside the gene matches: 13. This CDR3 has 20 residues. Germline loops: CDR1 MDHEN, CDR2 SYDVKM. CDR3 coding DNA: TGTGCCAGCAGTTTTGGGTGGGACAGGGGGCGCAGAGGGTCCTACAATGAGCAGTTCTTC. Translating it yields CASSFGWDRGRRGSYNEQFF.

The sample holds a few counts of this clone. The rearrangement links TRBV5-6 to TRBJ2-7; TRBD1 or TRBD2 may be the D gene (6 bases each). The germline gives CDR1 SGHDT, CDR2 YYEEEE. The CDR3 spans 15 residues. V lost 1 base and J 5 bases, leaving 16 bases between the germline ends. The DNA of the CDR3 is TGTGCCAGCAGCTTGCTTGGAGGGGGTGGGGACGAGCAGTACTTC. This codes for CASSLLGGGGDEQYF.

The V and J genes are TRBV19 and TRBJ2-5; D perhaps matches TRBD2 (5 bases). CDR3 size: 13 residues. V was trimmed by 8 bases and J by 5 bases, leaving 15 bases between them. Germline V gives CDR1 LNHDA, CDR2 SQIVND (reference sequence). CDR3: CASRRGMRETQYF. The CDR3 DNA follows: TGTGCCAGTCGGCGAGGGATGCGGGAGACCCAGTACTTC. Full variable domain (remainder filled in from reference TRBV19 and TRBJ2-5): DGGITQSPKYLFRKEGQNVTLSCEQNLNHDAMYWYRQDPGQGLRLIYYSQIVNDFQKGDIAEGYSVSREKKESFPLTVTSAQKNPTAFYLCASRRGMRETQYFGPGTRLLVL.

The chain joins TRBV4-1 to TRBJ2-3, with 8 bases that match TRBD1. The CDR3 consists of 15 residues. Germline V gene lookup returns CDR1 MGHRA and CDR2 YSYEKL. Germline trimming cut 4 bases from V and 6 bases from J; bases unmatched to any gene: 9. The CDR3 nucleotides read TGCGCCAGCAGCCGCGGACAGGGCCTACGGGATACGCAGTATTTT. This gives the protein CASSRGQGLRDTQYF.

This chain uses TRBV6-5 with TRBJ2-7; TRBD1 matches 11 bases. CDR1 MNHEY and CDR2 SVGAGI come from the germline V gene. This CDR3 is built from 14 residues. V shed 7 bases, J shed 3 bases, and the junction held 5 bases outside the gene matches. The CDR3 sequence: CASTLDRGLYEQYF. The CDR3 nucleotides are TGTGCCAGCACCCTGGACAGGGGGCTCTACGAGCAGTACTTC.

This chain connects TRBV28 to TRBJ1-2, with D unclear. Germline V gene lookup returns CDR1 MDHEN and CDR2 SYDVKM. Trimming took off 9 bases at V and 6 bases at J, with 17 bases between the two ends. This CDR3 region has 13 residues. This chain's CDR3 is CASDVPGRNGYTF. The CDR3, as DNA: TGTGCCAGTGATGTTCCGGGTCGTAATGGCTACACCTTC.

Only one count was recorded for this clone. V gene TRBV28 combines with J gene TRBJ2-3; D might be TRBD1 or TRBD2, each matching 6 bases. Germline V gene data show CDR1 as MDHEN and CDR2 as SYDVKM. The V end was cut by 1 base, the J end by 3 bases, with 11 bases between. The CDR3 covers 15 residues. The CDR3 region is CASSLSGGATDTQYF. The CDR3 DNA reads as TGTGCCAGCAGTTTATCCGGGGGCGCGACAGATACGCAGTATTTT. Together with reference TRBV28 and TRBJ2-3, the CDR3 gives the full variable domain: DVKVTQSSRYLVKRTGEKVFLECVQDMDHENMFWYRQDPGLGLRLIYFSYDVKMKEKGDIPEGYSVSREKKERFSLILESASTNQTSMYLCASSLSGGATDTQYFGPGTRLTVL.

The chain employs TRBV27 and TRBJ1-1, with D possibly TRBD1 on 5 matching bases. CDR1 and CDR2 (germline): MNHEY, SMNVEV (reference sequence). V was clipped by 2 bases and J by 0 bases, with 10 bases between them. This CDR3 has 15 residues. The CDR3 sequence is CASSLRQNMNTEAFF. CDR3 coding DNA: TGTGCCAGCAGTTTACGACAGAACATGAACACTGAAGCTTTCTTT.